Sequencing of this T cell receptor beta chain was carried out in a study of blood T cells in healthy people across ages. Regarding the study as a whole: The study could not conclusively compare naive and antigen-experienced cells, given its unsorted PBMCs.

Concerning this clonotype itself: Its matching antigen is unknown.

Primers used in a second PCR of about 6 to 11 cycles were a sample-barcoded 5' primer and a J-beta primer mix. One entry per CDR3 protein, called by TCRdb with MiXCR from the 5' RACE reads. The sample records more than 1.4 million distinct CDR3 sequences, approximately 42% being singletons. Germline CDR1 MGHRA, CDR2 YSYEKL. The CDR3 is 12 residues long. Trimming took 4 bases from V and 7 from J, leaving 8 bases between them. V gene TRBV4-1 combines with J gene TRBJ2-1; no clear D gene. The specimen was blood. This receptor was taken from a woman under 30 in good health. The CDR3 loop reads CASSPSKNEQFF. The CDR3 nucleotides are TGCGCCAGCAGCCCATCTAAGAATGAGCAGTTCTTC.